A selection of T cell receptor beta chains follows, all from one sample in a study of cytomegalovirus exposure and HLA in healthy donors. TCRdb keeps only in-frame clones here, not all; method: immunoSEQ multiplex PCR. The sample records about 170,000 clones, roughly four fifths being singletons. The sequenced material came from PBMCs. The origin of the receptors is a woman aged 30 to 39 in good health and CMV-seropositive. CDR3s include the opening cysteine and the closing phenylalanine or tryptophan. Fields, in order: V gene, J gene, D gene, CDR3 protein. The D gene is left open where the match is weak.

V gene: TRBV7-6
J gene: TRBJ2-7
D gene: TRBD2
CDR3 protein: CASSSHLLTSGRDEQYF

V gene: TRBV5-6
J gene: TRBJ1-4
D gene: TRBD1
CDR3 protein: CASSRDRGNEKLFF

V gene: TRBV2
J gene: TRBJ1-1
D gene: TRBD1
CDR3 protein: CASTEVRGPEAFF

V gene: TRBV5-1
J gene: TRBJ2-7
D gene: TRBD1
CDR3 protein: CASSVDRGSTYGQYF

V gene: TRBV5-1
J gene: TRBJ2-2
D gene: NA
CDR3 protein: CASSLQGGELFF

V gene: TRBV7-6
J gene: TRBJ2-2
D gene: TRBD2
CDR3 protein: CASSFGTRNTGELFF

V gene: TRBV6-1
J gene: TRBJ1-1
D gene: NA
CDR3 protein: CASSDGWNTEAFF

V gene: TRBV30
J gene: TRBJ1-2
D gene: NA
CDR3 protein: CASRGGLTTF

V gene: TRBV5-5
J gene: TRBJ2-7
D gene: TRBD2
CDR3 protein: CASSRGGDGFYEQYF

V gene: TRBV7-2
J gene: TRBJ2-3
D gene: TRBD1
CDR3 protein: CASSLGGTGADTQYF

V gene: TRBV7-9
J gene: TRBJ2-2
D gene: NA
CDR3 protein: CASSFGRELFF

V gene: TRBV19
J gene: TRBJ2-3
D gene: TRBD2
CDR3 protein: CASSIKAGGQSDTQYF

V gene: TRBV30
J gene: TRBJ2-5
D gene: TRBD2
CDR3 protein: CAWTKGLAGREQYF

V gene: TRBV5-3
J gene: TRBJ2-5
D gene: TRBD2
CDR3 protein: CARYSDSGGAGYQETQYF

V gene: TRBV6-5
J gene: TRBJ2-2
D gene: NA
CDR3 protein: CASSRDTGELFF

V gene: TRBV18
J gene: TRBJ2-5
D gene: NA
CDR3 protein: CASSPPGKYQETQYF

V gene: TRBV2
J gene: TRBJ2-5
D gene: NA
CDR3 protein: CASSEQGRETQYF

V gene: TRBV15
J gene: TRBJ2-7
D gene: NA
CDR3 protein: CATSRGGGEQYF

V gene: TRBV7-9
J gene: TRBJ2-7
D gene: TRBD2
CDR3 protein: CASSKEPGLAYEQYF

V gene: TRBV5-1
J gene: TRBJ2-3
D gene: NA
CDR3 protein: CASSLELAKRTDTQYF

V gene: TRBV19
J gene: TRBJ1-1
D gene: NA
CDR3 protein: CASSISSQGFAEAFF

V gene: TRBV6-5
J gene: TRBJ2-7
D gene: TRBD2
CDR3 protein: CATLLAGAYEQYF

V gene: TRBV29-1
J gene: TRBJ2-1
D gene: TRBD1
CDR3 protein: CSVEGTAKSYNEQFF

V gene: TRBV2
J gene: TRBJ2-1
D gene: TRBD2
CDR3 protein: CASSEALLAAGGDEQFF

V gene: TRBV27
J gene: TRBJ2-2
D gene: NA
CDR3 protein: CASTSFQGLNTGELFF

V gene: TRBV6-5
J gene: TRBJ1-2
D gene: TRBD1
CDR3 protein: CASRPGTGVGYTF

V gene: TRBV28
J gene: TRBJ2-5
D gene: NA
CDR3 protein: CASSLLSGNGQETQYF

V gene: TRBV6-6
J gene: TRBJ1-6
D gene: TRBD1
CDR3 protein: CASGQGNSPLHF

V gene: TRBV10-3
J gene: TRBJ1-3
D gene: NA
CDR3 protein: CAISDYSSGNTIYF

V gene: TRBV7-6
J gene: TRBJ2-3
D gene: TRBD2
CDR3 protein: CASSQAVRGGLTDTQYF

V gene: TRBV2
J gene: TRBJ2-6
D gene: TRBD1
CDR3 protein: CASSEAKGSRGHSGANVLTF

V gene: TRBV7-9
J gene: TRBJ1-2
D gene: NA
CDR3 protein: CASGAGGISYGYTF

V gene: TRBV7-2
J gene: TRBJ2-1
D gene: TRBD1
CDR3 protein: CASRPSGTGGVGVVF

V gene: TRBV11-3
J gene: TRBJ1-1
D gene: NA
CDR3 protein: CASSSTGRGNTEAFF

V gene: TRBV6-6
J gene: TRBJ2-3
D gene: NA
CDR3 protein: CASRPETSTDTQYF

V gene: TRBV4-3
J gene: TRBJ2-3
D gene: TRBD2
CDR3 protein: CASSQTSGLATDTQYF

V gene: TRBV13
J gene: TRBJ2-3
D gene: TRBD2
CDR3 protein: CASRRAGGPSDTQYF

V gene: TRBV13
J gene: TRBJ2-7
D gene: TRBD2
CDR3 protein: CASSLAPGTSGTYEQYF

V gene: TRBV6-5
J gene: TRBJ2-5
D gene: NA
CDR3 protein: CASSYSWGEETQYF

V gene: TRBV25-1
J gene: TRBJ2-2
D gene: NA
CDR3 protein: CASSVTGETGELFF

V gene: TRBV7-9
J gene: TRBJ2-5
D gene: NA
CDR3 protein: CASSLALASDRETQYF

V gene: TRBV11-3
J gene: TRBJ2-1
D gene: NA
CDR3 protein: CASSLGRAGEQFF

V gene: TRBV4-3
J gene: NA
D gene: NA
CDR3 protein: CASSQDYGSYSYEQYF

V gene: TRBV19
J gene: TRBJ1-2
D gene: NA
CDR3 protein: CASSIDRPSTGGYTF

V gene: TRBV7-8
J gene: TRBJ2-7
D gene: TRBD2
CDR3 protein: CATGGASYEQYF

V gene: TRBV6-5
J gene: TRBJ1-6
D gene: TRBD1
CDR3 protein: CASSSRDRVNSSPLHF

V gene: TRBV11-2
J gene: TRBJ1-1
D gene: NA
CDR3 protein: CASSLALNTEAFF

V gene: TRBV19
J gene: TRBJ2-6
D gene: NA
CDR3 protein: CASSMRLQGSGANVLTF

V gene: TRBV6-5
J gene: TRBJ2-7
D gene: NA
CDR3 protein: CASSYSWGDSYEQYF

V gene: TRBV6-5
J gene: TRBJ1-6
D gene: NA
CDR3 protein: CASSRPDAGSPLHF

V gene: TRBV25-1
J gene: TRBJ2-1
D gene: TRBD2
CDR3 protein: CASQIAGGYNEQFF

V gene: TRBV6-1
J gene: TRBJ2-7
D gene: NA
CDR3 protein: CASSELGPYEQYF

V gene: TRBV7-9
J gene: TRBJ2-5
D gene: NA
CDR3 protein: CASSFEQEGETQYF